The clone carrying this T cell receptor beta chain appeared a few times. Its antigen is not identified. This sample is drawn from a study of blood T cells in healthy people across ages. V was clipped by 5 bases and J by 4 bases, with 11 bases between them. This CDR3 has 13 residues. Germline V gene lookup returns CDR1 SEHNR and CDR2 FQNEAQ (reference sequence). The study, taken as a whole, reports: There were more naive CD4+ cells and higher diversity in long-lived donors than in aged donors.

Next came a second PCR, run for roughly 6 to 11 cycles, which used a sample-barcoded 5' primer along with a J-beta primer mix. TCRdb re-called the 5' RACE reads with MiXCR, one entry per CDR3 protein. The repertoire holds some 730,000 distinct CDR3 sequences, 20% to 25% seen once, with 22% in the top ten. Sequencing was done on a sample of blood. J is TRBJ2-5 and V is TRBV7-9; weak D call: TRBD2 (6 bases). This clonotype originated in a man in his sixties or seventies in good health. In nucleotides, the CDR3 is TGTGCCAGCAGCCGCGGGGTCTCAGAGACCCAGTACTTC. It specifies CASSRGVSETQYF.